The clone carrying this TCR beta chain was seen many times. The antigen remains unidentified. Losses at the gene ends were 4 bases for V and 4 bases for J; bases not matched to a gene: 3. The CDR3 spans 14 residues. Germline CDR1 reads ENHRY; CDR2 reads SYGVKD. This entry comes from a study of neurological immune-mediated disorders. TCRdb reprocessed the 5' RACE reads with MiXCR, giving one entry per CDR3 protein. The sample has roughly 100,000 distinct CDR3 sequences, 3.5% seen once. Study conclusions and caveats: Among 34 multiple sclerosis patients, 18 had repertoires that phylogenetic grouping placed in one related-CDR3 cluster, a possible signature. The authors found no clinical or MRI feature associated with the multiple sclerosis repertoire cluster.

The clonotype originates from a woman aged 18-35 years with multiple sclerosis. V gene TRBV10-3 combines with J gene TRBJ1-5, with 8 bases matching TRBD1. Sequencing was performed on PBMCs. CDR3: CAISATGENQPQHF. The CDR3 bases are TGTGCCATCAGTGCGACAGGGGAGAATCAGCCCCAGCATTTT.